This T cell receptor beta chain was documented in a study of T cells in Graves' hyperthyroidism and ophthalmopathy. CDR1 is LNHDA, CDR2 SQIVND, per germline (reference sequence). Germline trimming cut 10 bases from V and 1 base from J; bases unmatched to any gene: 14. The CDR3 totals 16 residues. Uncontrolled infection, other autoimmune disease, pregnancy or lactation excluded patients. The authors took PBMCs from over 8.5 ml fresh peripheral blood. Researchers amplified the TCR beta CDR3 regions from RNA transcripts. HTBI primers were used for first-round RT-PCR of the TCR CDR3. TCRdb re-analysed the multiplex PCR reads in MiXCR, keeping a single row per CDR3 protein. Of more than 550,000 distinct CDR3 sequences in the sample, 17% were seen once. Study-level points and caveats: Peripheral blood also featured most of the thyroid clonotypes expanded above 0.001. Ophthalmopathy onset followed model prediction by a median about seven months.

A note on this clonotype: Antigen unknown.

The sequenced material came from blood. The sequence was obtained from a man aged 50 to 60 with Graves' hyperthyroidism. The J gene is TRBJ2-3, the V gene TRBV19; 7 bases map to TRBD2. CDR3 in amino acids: CATQDGSGVGTDTQYF. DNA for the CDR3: TGTGCCACCCAGGACGGAAGCGGGGTCGGCACAGATACGCAGTATTTT.